Below, one T cell receptor (beta chain) is given with its context. The junction differs from germline at one of its ends, possibly a read error. The source of the sample is a study of metastatic and nonmetastatic thyroid tumors. MiXCR re-clonotyped the PCR reads for TCRdb. The sample shows 20,000 to 25,000 clones, more than 12% of them seen only once. The CDR3 covers 17 residues. Germline lookup yields CDR1 SGHTA and CDR2 FQGTGA. Patients had received no treatment of any kind before thyroid surgery. The chain joins TRBV7-3 to TRBJ2-1; 14 bases match TRBD2. The TCR comes from a female donor with papillary thyroid cancer or a benign thyroid nodule (not recorded which). Some clones in this sample may be carry-over from other donors' samples. Source material: tumor tissue. Written as DNA, the CDR3 is TGTGCCAGCAGCTCACGAGGACTAGCGGGAGGTTACACTGAGCAGTTATTC. It is translated as CASSSRGLAGGYTEQLF.